This note documents a single TCR beta chain sequence. This sample was included in a study of blood T cell repertoires in COVID-19. The length of the CDR3 is 14 residues. CDR1 is MNHEY, CDR2 SVGAGI, per germline. With 7 bases clipped from V and 10 bases from J, the junction kept 7 bases outside the gene matches. Authors' processing steps: Reference gene primer amplification gave estimated nucleated cell counts. The data were produced by immunoSEQ multiplex PCR, yet TCRdb's version contains in-frame clones alone and is incomplete. The V and J calls and clone size come from that table; D and trimming were worked out from the DNA. The data show roughly 29,000 clones, with about 83% seen just once and less than 30% held by the top ten.

The TCR originated in a man in his 70s with active COVID-19. Material: peripheral blood. The chain couples TRBV6-5 to TRBJ1-6; 10 nucleotides line up with TRBD1. The CDR3 nucleotides are TGTGCCAGCACCCGGACAGGGGGTGGATCACCCCTCCACTTT. It yields the protein CASTRTGGGSPLHF.